This T cell receptor (beta chain) was recorded in a study (dated by TCRdb to about 2016). The CDR3 sequence holds 13 residues, the cysteine and phenylalanine included. The DNA shown is the 39-base CDR3, in frame from base 1. CDR1 is given as MNHEY and CDR2 as SVGAGI, both from the germline V gene. V is shortened by 7 bases, J by 5 bases, and the region joining them spans 14 bases. The method was RT-PCR. The reads were generated on an Illumina MiSeq. TCRdb handled the public reads itself, with Q25 trimming in fastp and clone calling in MiXCR, and kept productive beta chains. Rows with one shared CDR3 protein collapse into an entry with the most common genes and DNA. The sample records 550,000 to 750,000 distinct CDR3 sequences, 13% to 15% of which are singletons. The ten top clones hold roughly 3.9% of the sample. In this sample, this clonotype turned up many times. What this receptor recognizes is not known. No clone much larger than this one lies a single base away; base qualities are absent.

The TCR sequence derives from a female donor in good health, serving as a healthy control. Sequenced sample: memory CD4+ T cells from blood. The rearrangement combines TRBV6-5 with TRBJ2-5; TRBD1 could be the D gene, as 5 bases match. The CDR3 is CASNKIPGETQYF. The DNA is TGTGCCAGCAATAAAATCCCAGGGGAGACCCAGTACTTC.